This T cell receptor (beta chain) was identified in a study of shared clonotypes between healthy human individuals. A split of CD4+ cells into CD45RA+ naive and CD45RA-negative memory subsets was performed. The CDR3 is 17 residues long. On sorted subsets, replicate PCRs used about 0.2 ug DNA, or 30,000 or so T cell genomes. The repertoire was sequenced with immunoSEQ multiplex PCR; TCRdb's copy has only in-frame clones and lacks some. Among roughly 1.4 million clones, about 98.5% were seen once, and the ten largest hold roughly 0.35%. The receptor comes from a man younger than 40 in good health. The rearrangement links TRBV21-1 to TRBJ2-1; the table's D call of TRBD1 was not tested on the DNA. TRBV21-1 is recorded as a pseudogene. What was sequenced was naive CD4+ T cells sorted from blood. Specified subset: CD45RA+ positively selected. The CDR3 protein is CASKDRFVLGTYNEQFF. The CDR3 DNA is TGTGCCAGCAAGGACAGGTTCGTTCTCGGGACCTACAATGAGCAGTTCTTC.